The 13 T cell receptor beta chains presented below share a single source sample, sequenced in a study of T cell responses to AZD1222 COVID-19 vaccine. Assay: immunoSEQ multiplex PCR; the TCRdb copy retains only in-frame clones and omits some. The table has 110,000 to 150,000 clones, 70% to 90% seen once. The sample in question was peripheral blood, obtained on day 0 of AZD1222 vaccination. The receptors derive from an adult in good health.

The V and J genes are TRBV5-1 and TRBJ1-1; D may be TRBD1 (6 bases). The CDR3 runs to 13 residues. Germline CDR1 is SGHRS and CDR2 is YFSETQ. Trimming stripped 2 bases from V and 5 bases from J, with 10 bases between. The CDR3 DNA reads TGCGCCAGCAGCTTCGATACAGGGACTGAAGCTTTCTTT. It codes for CASSFDTGTEAFF.

The chain couples TRBV19 to TRBJ1-4, with 9 bases that match TRBD1. Losses at the gene ends were 0 bases for V and 8 bases for J; bases not matched to a gene: 4. CDR3 length: 15 residues. Germline assignment: CDR1 LNHDA and CDR2 SQIVND (reference sequence). CDR3 protein: CASSIEDRGREKLFF. The CDR3 nucleotides read TGTGCCAGTAGTATAGAGGACAGGGGAAGAGAAAAACTGTTTTTT.

V gene TRBV4-1 combines with J gene TRBJ2-3; D is unclear. Germline lookup yields CDR1 MGHRA and CDR2 YSYEKL. The CDR3 is 13 residues long. The ends were cut back, 0 bases at V and 5 bases at J, with 6 bases in the middle. CDR3 coding DNA: TGCGCCAGCAGCCAAGACCCCGGAGATACGCAGTATTTT. Its protein product is CASSQDPGDTQYF.

The genes are TRBV27 and TRBJ2-2, with D uncertain. This CDR3 is 14 amino acids long. The ends were cut back, 4 bases at V and 2 bases at J, with 8 bases in the middle. Germline values: CDR1 MNHEY, CDR2 SMNVEV (reference sequence). CDR3 in amino acids: CASSSRINTGELFF. CDR3 nucleotide sequence: TGTGCCAGCAGTTCTCGGATTAACACCGGGGAGCTGTTTTTT.

The chain joins TRBV19 to TRBJ1-3; 8 nucleotides line up with TRBD1. The junction had 1 base not matched to a gene; V was cut back by 9 bases and J by 0 bases. Germline CDR1 reads LNHDA; CDR2 reads SQIVND (reference sequence). This CDR3 is 13 amino acids long. CDR3 loop: CASQGASGNTIYF. In nucleotides, the CDR3 is TGTGCCAGCCAGGGGGCCTCTGGAAACACCATATATTTT.

CDR3 protein: CASSQEGGYTEAFF. CDR3 sequence (DNA): TGTGCCAGCAGCCAAGAGGGAGGGTACACTGAAGCTTTCTTT. The chain uses TRBV14 and TRBJ1-1; D is unresolved. There are 14 residues in the CDR3. With 0 bases removed from V and 3 bases from J, the gap between germline ends came to 8 bases. In germline, CDR1 is SGHDN, CDR2 FVKESK.

The chain employs TRBV4-1 and TRBJ1-5, with D perhaps TRBD1 (6 bases). V was shortened by 0 bases and J by 0 bases, with 9 bases between the two germline ends. Germline CDR1 and CDR2: MGHRA and YSYEKL. The CDR3 contains 16 residues. The DNA of the CDR3 is TGCGCCAGCAGCCAAGATCCGGGGGCTAGCAATCAGCCCCAGCATTTT. Amino acids: CASSQDPGASNQPQHF.

V and J are TRBV11-2 and TRBJ1-2; D is undetermined. The CDR3 covers 13 residues. Germline CDR1 and CDR2: SGHAT and FQNNGV. V lost 8 bases and J lost 6, with 16 bases in between. The CDR3 reads CASLPEVGDGYTF. CDR3 DNA: TGTGCCAGCCTCCCCGAGGTTGGCGATGGCTACACCTTC.

CDR3 DNA sequence: TGTGCCAGCGGCGGGACACTCAATCAGCCCCAGCATTTT. Residues: CASGGTLNQPQHF. The chain links TRBV12-3 or TRBV12-4 to TRBJ1-5, with a weak D call TRBD1 (6 bases). V was cut by 8 bases and J by 3 bases, with 11 bases left in between. The CDR3 runs 13 residues.

The chain couples TRBV19 to TRBJ2-7; 9 positions agree with TRBD2. The CDR3 consists of 16 residues. Trimming took 4 bases from V and 0 from J; bases not matched to a gene: 7. Germline V gene lookup returns CDR1 LNHDA and CDR2 SQIVND (reference sequence). The CDR3 DNA reads TGTGCCAGTAGTAGAGCCGGGACTAGCTTCTCCTACGAGCAGTACTTC. It is translated as CASSRAGTSFSYEQYF.

The gene calls are TRBV28 and TRBJ2-7, with no clear D. Germline-derived CDR1 and CDR2 are MDHEN and SYDVKM. This CDR3 is 13 amino acids long. Trimming left V 1 base short and J 2 bases short, with 6 bases between. The CDR3 DNA sequence: TGTGCCAGCAGTTTATCGCCCACCTACGAGCAGTACTTC. This gives the protein CASSLSPTYEQYF.

The rearrangement links TRBV7-9 to TRBJ2-7, with D possibly TRBD1 on 6 matching bases. Per the germline V gene, CDR1 is SEHNR and CDR2 is FQNEAQ (reference sequence). Trimming removed 4 bases from V and 5 bases from J, with 15 bases in between. This CDR3 contains 14 residues. DNA of the CDR3: TGTGCCAGCAGCTCAACCTTACAGGGAGACGAGCAGTACTTC. This codes for CASSSTLQGDEQYF. The full variable domain, rest sourced from reference TRBV7-9 and TRBJ2-7, is DTGVSQNPRHKITKRGQNVTFRCDPISEHNRLYWYRQTLGQGPEFLTYFQNEAQLEKSRLLSDRFSAERPKGSFSTLEIQRTEQGDSAMYLCASSSTLQGDEQYFGPGTRLTVT.

The gene calls are TRBV7-2 and TRBJ1-4; TRBD1 matches at 8 bases. Germline lookup yields CDR1 SGHTA and CDR2 FQGNSA. CDR3 length: 14 residues. V dropped 4 bases and J dropped 3; count of bases not matched to a gene: 1. As DNA, the CDR3 is TGTGCCAGCAGCTCACAGGGGGCTAATGAAAAACTGTTTTTT. Its translation: CASSSQGANEKLFF.